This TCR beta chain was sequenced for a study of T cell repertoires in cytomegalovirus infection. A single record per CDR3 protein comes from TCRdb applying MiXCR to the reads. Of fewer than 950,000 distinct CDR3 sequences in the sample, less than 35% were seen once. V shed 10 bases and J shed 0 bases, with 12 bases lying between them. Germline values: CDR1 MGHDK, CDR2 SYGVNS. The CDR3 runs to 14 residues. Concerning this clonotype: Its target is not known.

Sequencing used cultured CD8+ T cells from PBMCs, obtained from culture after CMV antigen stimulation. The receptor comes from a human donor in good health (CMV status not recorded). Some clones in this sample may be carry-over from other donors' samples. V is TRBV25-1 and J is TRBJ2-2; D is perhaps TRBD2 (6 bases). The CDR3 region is CATALASNTGELFF. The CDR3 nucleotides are TGTGCCACCGCCCTAGCGTCGAACACCGGGGAGCTGTTTTTT.